A selection of T cell receptor beta chains follows, all from one sample in a study of blood T cell repertoires in COVID-19. Sequencing was performed with immunoSEQ multiplex PCR; in TCRdb, only in-frame clones are kept and a portion is missing. Altogether over 35,000 clones are present, around 85% being singletons, with the ten largest covering roughly 9.9%. Material: peripheral blood. These receptors were obtained from a human donor in a cohort sampled during active COVID-19. Both conserved end residues are part of each CDR3. A D gene is named only where the DNA matches it firmly. Some rows have no size entry. The others give once, few or many, or a class for an expanded clone.

j_gene: TRBJ2-2; v_gene: TRBV4-3; abundance: -; d_gene: TRBD2; CDR3aa: CASSQGLAQNTGELFF; CDR3nt: TGCGCCAGCAGCCAAGGACTAGCGCAGAACACCGGGGAGCTGTTTTTT
j_gene: TRBJ2-1; v_gene: TRBV15; abundance: -; d_gene: -; CDR3aa: CATSRGQLADSYNEQFF; CDR3nt: TGTGCCACCAGCAGAGGTCAGTTGGCAGACTCCTACAATGAGCAGTTCTTC
j_gene: TRBJ2-1; v_gene: TRBV7-2; abundance: -; d_gene: TRBD1; CDR3aa: CASSGTGYHEQFF; CDR3nt: TGTGCCAGCAGCGGGACAGGGTATCATGAGCAGTTCTTC
j_gene: TRBJ2-1; v_gene: TRBV18; abundance: -; d_gene: TRBD1; CDR3aa: CASSPGQGVVEQFF; CDR3nt: TGTGCCAGCTCACCGGGACAGGGGGTGGTTGAGCAGTTCTTC
j_gene: TRBJ1-1; v_gene: TRBV19; abundance: -; d_gene: -; CDR3aa: CASKHPRQDHTEAFF; CDR3nt: TGTGCCAGTAAACACCCGCGACAGGATCACACTGAAGCTTTCTTT
j_gene: TRBJ1-4; v_gene: TRBV18; abundance: -; d_gene: -; CDR3aa: CASSPQGLATNEKLFF; CDR3nt: TGTGCCAGCTCACCACAGGGACTTGCAACTAATGAAAAACTGTTTTTT
j_gene: TRBJ2-6; v_gene: TRBV27; abundance: -; d_gene: TRBD1; CDR3aa: CASTFLGQGHSGANVLTF; CDR3nt: TGTGCCAGCACCTTTCTGGGACAGGGACACTCTGGGGCCAACGTCCTGACTTTC
j_gene: TRBJ2-7; v_gene: TRBV6-2/TRBV6-3; abundance: -; d_gene: -; CDR3aa: CASSYLAGEQYF; CDR3nt: TGTGCCAGCAGTTACCTAGCCGGCGAGCAGTACTTC
j_gene: TRBJ2-1; v_gene: TRBV4-3; abundance: -; d_gene: -; CDR3aa: CASSQGSASGEQFF; CDR3nt: TGCGCCAGCAGCCAAGGATCCGCCTCGGGTGAGCAGTTCTTC
j_gene: TRBJ2-2; v_gene: TRBV7-9; abundance: -; d_gene: TRBD2; CDR3aa: CASSLGSSGGTNTGELFF; CDR3nt: TGTGCCAGCAGCTTAGGTTCTAGCGGGGGCACGAACACCGGGGAGCTGTTTTTT
j_gene: TRBJ1-2; v_gene: TRBV6-5; abundance: few; d_gene: TRBD1; CDR3aa: CASSLRTGNYGYTF; CDR3nt: TGTGCCAGCAGTTTAAGGACAGGGAACTATGGCTACACCTTC
j_gene: TRBJ1-2; v_gene: TRBV6-5; abundance: once; d_gene: -; CDR3aa: CASRNNRDGYTF; CDR3nt: TGTGCCAGCAGGAACAACAGGGACGGCTACACCTTC
j_gene: TRBJ1-5; v_gene: TRBV30; abundance: once; d_gene: -; CDR3aa: CAWAFSNQPQHF; CDR3nt: TGTGCCTGGGCTTTTAGCAATCAGCCCCAGCATTTT
j_gene: TRBJ1-1; v_gene: TRBV7-8; abundance: once; d_gene: -; CDR3aa: CASSSGRGTEAFF; CDR3nt: TGTGCCAGCAGTTCGGGCAGGGGCACTGAAGCTTTCTTT
j_gene: TRBJ2-1; v_gene: TRBV9; abundance: -; d_gene: TRBD1; CDR3aa: CASSLQPGQGFNEQFF; CDR3nt: TGTGCCAGCAGCCTCCAACCGGGACAGGGATTCAACGAGCAGTTCTTC
j_gene: TRBJ1-6; v_gene: TRBV2; abundance: -; d_gene: TRBD1; CDR3aa: CAIRTGNNSPLHF; CDR3nt: TGTGCCATCCGGACAGGGAATAATTCACCCCTCCACTTT
j_gene: TRBJ2-1; v_gene: TRBV5-1; abundance: -; d_gene: TRBD2; CDR3aa: CASSPGAGESYNEQFF; CDR3nt: TGCGCCAGCAGCCCGGGCGCGGGGGAATCCTACAATGAGCAGTTCTTC
j_gene: TRBJ1-2; v_gene: TRBV29-1; abundance: -; d_gene: -; CDR3aa: CSASDTGNYGYTF; CDR3nt: TGCAGCGCCTCAGACACAGGAAACTATGGCTACACCTTC
j_gene: TRBJ2-2; v_gene: TRBV7-7; abundance: -; d_gene: TRBD2; CDR3aa: CASSTGLAGGSGELFF; CDR3nt: TGTGCTAGCAGCACGGGACTAGCGGGGGGTTCCGGGGAGCTGTTTTTT
j_gene: TRBJ1-2; v_gene: TRBV7-2; abundance: once; d_gene: TRBD1; CDR3aa: CASSLNRDRDGYTF; CDR3nt: TGTGCCAGCAGCCTCAACCGGGACAGGGATGGCTACACCTTC
j_gene: TRBJ2-3; v_gene: TRBV10-3; abundance: -; d_gene: TRBD1; CDR3aa: CAISDKGAGDTQYF; CDR3nt: TGTGCCATCAGTGACAAGGGGGCAGGGGATACGCAGTATTTT
j_gene: TRBJ2-7; v_gene: TRBV7-6; abundance: -; d_gene: -; CDR3aa: CASSYEEEQCF; CDR3nt: TGTGCCAGCAGCTATGAAGAGGAGCAGTGCTTC
j_gene: TRBJ2-7; v_gene: TRBV7-2; abundance: -; d_gene: -; CDR3aa: CASSLLEGTYEQYF; CDR3nt: TGTGCCAGCAGCTTATTGGAGGGGACCTACGAGCAGTACTTC
j_gene: TRBJ1-6; v_gene: TRBV30; abundance: -; d_gene: -; CDR3aa: CAWRGTGNNSPLHF; CDR3nt: TGTGCCTGGAGGGGAACGGGGAATAATTCACCCCTCCACTTT
j_gene: TRBJ1-6; v_gene: TRBV5-8; abundance: -; d_gene: -; CDR3aa: CASSRQGGSPLHF; CDR3nt: TGTGCCAGCAGTCGGCAAGGAGGTTCACCCCTCCACTTT
j_gene: TRBJ2-5; v_gene: TRBV20-1; abundance: -; d_gene: -; CDR3aa: CSASNQETQYF; CDR3nt: TGCAGTGCTAGCAACCAAGAGACCCAGTACTTC
j_gene: TRBJ1-5; v_gene: TRBV11-2; abundance: -; d_gene: TRBD1; CDR3aa: CASSSGTAQPQHF; CDR3nt: TGTGCCAGCAGCTCCGGGACAGCGCAGCCCCAGCATTTT
j_gene: TRBJ1-5; v_gene: TRBV6-1; abundance: -; d_gene: -; CDR3aa: CASSSTTLGRWPQHF; CDR3nt: TGTGCCAGCAGTTCCACGACATTAGGCAGGTGGCCCCAGCATTTT
j_gene: TRBJ2-3; v_gene: TRBV3-1/TRBV3-2; abundance: -; d_gene: TRBD2; CDR3aa: CASSQDSASGSGTDTQYF; CDR3nt: TGTGCCAGCAGCCAAGATTCGGCTAGCGGGAGTGGCACAGATACGCAGTATTTT
j_gene: TRBJ2-2; v_gene: TRBV27; abundance: -; d_gene: -; CDR3aa: CASRRDTGELFF; CDR3nt: TGTGCCAGCAGGCGGGATACCGGGGAGCTGTTTTTT
j_gene: TRBJ1-5; v_gene: TRBV5-6; abundance: few; d_gene: TRBD1; CDR3aa: CASSLGGNRGNQPQHF; CDR3nt: TGTGCCAGCAGCTTGGGTGGGAACAGGGGGAATCAGCCCCAGCATTTT
j_gene: TRBJ2-1; v_gene: TRBV30; abundance: -; d_gene: -; CDR3aa: CAWAPFGVGEQFF; CDR3nt: TGTGCCTGGGCCCCCTTCGGGGTTGGTGAGCAGTTCTTC
j_gene: TRBJ2-1; v_gene: TRBV6-5; abundance: -; d_gene: -; CDR3aa: CASSSFSGLAWFEQFF; CDR3nt: TGTGCCAGCAGTTCCTTCTCGGGACTGGCCTGGTTTGAGCAGTTCTTC
j_gene: TRBJ1-5; v_gene: TRBV2; abundance: -; d_gene: -; CDR3aa: CASSPDKPNQPQHF; CDR3nt: TGTGCCAGCAGTCCGGACAAACCAAATCAGCCCCAGCATTTT
j_gene: TRBJ1-5; v_gene: TRBV30; abundance: -; d_gene: -; CDR3aa: CAWAQGTDQPQHF; CDR3nt: TGTGCCTGGGCTCAGGGGACGGATCAGCCCCAGCATTTT
j_gene: TRBJ2-5; v_gene: TRBV3-1/TRBV3-2; abundance: -; d_gene: -; CDR3aa: CASSSLDSKETQYF; CDR3nt: TGTGCCAGCTCCAGCCTCGACAGCAAAGAGACCCAGTACTTC
j_gene: TRBJ1-1; v_gene: TRBV5-4; abundance: once; d_gene: -; CDR3aa: CASSLVGGEMNTEAFF; CDR3nt: TGTGCCAGCAGCTTGGTTGGGGGCGAGATGAACACTGAAGCTTTCTTT
j_gene: TRBJ2-7; v_gene: TRBV23-1; abundance: -; d_gene: -; CDR3aa: CASSQIHSEQYF; CDR3nt: TGCGCCAGCAGTCAAATACATTCCGAGCAGTACTTC
j_gene: TRBJ2-1; v_gene: TRBV30; abundance: once; d_gene: TRBD2; CDR3aa: CAIIAGGPNEQFF; CDR3nt: TGTGCCATAATAGCGGGGGGGCCAAATGAGCAGTTCTTC
j_gene: TRBJ1-4; v_gene: TRBV28; abundance: -; d_gene: -; CDR3aa: CASSPLGRGVATNEKLFF; CDR3nt: TGTGCCAGCAGCCCACTTGGGCGGGGTGTCGCAACTAATGAAAAACTGTTTTTT
j_gene: TRBJ2-1; v_gene: TRBV4-1; abundance: few; d_gene: -; CDR3aa: CASSQELGSWGRQFF; CDR3nt: TGCGCCAGCAGCCAAGAGCTGGGTTCATGGGGCCGACAGTTCTTC
j_gene: TRBJ2-1; v_gene: TRBV6-2/TRBV6-3; abundance: -; d_gene: TRBD1; CDR3aa: CASSPFSGQGRDEQFF; CDR3nt: TGTGCCAGCAGTCCCTTTTCGGGACAGGGTAGGGATGAGCAGTTCTTC
j_gene: TRBJ2-1; v_gene: TRBV4-3; abundance: -; d_gene: -; CDR3aa: CASSQGVARAGYQGYYNEQFF; CDR3nt: TGCGCCAGCAGCCAAGGGGTGGCGAGGGCAGGCTATCAGGGGTACTACAATGAGCAGTTCTTC
j_gene: TRBJ2-3; v_gene: TRBV5-6; abundance: -; d_gene: -; CDR3aa: CASSSRALGGTQYF; CDR3nt: TGTGCCAGCAGCTCCCGGGCCCTCGGGGGTACGCAGTATTTT